This TCR beta chain derives from a study of blood T cell repertoires in COVID-19. Study summary: In each case, the material was cDNA or gDNA derived from T cells, B-cell-depleted T cells, or PBMCs.

In the original processing: Estimation of nucleated cell counts relied on the amplification of reference gene primers. The assay was immunoSEQ multiplex PCR, and TCRdb's table has in-frame clones only and misses some. For V, J and clone size, that table is used; D and trimming come from the DNA. In the table there are over 200,000 clones, around 80% of which are singletons. CDR1 is SGHRS and CDR2 is YFSETQ in the germline V gene. Trimming took 3 bases from V and 6 from J; bases not matched to a gene: 10. The CDR3 totals 15 residues. The clonotype originates from a middle-aged woman with acute or convalescent COVID-19. J is TRBJ2-7 and V is TRBV5-1, with 9 bases lining up with TRBD2. Sequencing was performed on peripheral blood. This chain's CDR3 is CASSYAGGDLGEQYF. CDR3 sequence (DNA): TGCGCCAGCAGCTATGCGGGGGGGGACCTTGGCGAGCAGTACTTC.